The present entry profiles one T cell receptor (beta chain) with its context. Some clones are missing from TCRdb's copy, which holds only in-frame ones; the method was immunoSEQ multiplex PCR. The sample has roughly 86,000 clones; about nine tenths are singletons. This record belongs to a study of OX40 agonist ivuxolimab in advanced cancers. At the level of the study: Each dose-escalation patient presented with hepatocellular carcinoma, melanoma, renal cell or head and neck cancer. Previous treatment with anti-PD-1, anti-PD-L1 or anti-CTLA-4 therapy was allowed; 35% to 50% had received some. Three partial responders included one hepatocellular carcinoma patient and two cutaneous melanoma patients.

The receptor was derived from an adult with an advanced solid tumor such as melanoma, head and neck, liver or kidney cancer. The material was CD4+ or CD8+ T cells sorted from blood, obtained in a trial of the OX40 agonist ivuxolimab.

This chain's CDR3 is CASSISVLDRVSTEAFF. Written as DNA, the CDR3 is TGTGCCAGTAGTATATCGGTCTTGGACAGGGTTTCCACTGAAGCTTTCTTT. This chain joins TRBV19 and TRBJ1-1; TRBD1 matches 8 bases. Germline CDR1 and CDR2: LNHDA and SQIVND (reference sequence). V was pared by 2 bases and J by 4 bases, with 12 bases of the junction left unmatched. The CDR3 extends over 17 amino acids.